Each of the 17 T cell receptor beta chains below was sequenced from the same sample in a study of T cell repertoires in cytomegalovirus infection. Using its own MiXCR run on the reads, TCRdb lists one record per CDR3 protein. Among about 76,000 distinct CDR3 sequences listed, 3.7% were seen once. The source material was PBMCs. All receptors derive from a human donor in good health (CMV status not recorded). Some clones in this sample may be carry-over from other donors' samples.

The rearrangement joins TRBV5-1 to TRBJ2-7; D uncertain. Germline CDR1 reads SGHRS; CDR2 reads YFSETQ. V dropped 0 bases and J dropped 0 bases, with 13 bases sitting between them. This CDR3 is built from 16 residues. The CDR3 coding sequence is TGCGCCAGCAGCTTGGAGGGTGGCGCGAGCTCCTACGAGCAGTACTTC. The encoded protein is CASSLEGGASSYEQYF.

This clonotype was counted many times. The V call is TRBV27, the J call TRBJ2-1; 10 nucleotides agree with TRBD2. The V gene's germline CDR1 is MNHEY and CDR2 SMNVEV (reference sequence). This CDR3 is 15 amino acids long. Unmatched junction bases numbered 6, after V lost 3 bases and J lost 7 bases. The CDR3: CASSLSGGAGNEQFF. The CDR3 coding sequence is TGTGCCAGCAGTTTGAGCGGGGGGGCCGGGAATGAGCAGTTCTTC.

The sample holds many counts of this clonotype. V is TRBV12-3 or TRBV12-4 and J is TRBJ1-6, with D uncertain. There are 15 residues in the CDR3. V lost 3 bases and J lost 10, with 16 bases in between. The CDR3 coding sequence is TGTGCCAGCAGTTTCACGGTTGGCAGCGGGTCACCCCTCCACTTT. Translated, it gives CASSFTVGSGSPLHF.

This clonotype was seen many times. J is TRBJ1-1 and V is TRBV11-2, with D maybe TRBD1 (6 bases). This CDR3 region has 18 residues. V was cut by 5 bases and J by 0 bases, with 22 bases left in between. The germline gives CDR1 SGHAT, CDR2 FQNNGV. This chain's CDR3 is CASSLGKGQGPLNTEAFF. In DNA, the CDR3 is TGTGCCAGCAGCCTTGGCAAGGGGCAGGGGCCACTGAACACTGAAGCTTTCTTT.

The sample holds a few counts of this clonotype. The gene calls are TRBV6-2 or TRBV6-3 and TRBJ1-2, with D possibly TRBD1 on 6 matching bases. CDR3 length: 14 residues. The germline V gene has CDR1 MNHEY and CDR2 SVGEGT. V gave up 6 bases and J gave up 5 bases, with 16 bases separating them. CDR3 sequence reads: CASRRAGQFYGYTF. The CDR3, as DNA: TGTGCCAGCAGACGCGCCGGACAGTTTTATGGCTACACCTTC.

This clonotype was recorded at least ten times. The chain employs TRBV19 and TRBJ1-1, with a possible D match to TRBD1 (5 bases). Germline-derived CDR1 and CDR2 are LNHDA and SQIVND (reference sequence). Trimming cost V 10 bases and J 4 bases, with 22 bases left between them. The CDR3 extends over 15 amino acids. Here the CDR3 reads CATEGARGSGTEAFF. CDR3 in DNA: TGTGCCACCGAAGGGGCTAGGGGATCGGGCACTGAAGCTTTCTTT.

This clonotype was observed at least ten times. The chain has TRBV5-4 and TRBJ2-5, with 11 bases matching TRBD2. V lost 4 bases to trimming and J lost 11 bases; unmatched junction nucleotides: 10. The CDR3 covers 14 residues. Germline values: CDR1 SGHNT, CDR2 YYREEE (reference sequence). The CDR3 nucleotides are TGTGCCAGCAGCCAACCACTAGCGGGGGTTCAACAGTACTTC. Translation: CASSQPLAGVQQYF.

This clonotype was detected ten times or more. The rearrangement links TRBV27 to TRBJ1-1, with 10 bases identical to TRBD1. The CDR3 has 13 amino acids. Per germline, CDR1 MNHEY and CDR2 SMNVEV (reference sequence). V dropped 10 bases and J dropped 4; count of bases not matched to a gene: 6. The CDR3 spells CATLGQGSTEAFF. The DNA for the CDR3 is TGTGCCACCTTGGGACAGGGGAGCACTGAAGCTTTCTTT.

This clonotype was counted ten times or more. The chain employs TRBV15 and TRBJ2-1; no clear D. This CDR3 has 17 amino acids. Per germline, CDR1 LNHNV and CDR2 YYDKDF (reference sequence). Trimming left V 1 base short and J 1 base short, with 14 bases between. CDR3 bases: TGTGCCACCAGCAGAGTCCTTGGGGTTTCATCCTACAATGAGCAGTTCTTC. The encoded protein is CATSRVLGVSSYNEQFF.

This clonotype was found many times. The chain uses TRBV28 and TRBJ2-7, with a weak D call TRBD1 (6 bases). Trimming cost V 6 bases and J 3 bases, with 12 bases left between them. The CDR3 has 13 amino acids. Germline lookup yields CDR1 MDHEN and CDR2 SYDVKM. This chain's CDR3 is CASRKGQFYEQYF. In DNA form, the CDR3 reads TGTGCCAGCAGAAAAGGACAGTTCTACGAGCAGTACTTC.

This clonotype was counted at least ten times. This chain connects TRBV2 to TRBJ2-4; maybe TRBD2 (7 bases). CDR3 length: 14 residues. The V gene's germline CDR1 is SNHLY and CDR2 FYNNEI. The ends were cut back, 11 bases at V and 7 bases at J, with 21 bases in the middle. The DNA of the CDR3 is TGTGCCGGCGTGGGGGCCAGCGGGGAGAACATTCAGTACTTC. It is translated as CAGVGASGENIQYF.

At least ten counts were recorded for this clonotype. The CDR3 coding sequence is TGTGCCAGTGGCCGGACGAGGAACACTGAAGCTTTCTTT. It is translated as CASGRTRNTEAFF. The V and J genes are TRBV19 and TRBJ1-1; D is unclear. Germline V gives CDR1 LNHDA, CDR2 SQIVND (reference sequence). CDR3 length equals 13 residues. V lost 8 bases, J lost 1 base, and 11 bases lay in between.

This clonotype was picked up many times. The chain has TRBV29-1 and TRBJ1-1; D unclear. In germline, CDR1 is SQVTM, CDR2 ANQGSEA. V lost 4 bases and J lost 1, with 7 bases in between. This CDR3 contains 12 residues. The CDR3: CSVGRANTEAFF. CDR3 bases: TGCAGCGTTGGGAGGGCGAACACTGAAGCTTTCTTT.

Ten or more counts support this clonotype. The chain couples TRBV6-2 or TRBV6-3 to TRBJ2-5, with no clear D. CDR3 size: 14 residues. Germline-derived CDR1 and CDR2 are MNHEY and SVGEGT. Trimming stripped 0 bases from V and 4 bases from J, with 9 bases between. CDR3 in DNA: TGTGCCAGCAGTTACTCGGGTGTTGGAGAGACCCAGTACTTC. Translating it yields CASSYSGVGETQYF.

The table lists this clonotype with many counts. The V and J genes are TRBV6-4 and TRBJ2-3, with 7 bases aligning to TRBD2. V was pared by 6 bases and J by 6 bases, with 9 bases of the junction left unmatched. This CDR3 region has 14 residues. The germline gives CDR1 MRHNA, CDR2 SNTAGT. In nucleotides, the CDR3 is TGTGCCAGCAGCGTCACGGGGGAGGGGGATACGCAGTATTTT. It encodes CASSVTGEGDTQYF.

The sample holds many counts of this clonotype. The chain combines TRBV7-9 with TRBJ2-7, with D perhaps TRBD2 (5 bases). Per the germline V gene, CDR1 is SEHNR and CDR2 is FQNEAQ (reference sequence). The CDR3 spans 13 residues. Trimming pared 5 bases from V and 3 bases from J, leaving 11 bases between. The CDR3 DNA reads TGTGCCAGCAGCCGATCGGGGTACTACGAGCAGTACTTC. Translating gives CASSRSGYYEQYF.

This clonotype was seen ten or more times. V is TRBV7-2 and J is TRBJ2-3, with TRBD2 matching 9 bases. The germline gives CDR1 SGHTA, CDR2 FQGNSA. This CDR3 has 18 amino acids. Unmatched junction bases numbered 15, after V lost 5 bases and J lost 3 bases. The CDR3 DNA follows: TGTGCCAGCAGCCTGTTGGGCGGGGGGGCCGGAGTAACAGATACGCAGTATTTT. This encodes CASSLLGGGAGVTDTQYF. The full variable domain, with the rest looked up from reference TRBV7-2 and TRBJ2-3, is GAGVSQSPSNKVTEKGKDVELRCDPISGHTALYWYRQSLGQGLEFLIYFQGNSAPDKSGLPSDRFSAERTGGSVSTLTIQRTQQEDSAVYLCASSLLGGGAGVTDTQYFGPGTRLTVL.